Below, 30 T cell receptor beta chains from the same sample are listed, as sequenced in a study of shared clonotypes between healthy human individuals. Libraries were prepared by immunoSEQ multiplex PCR; TCRdb keeps only in-frame clonotypes and omits some of them. This sample has more than 1 million clones, with approximately 80% found just once. The sequencing input was memory CD4+ T cells from PBMCs. Stated subset: CD45RA-negative fraction. The receptors derive from a man aged 18 to 30 in good health. Some clones in this sample may be carry-over from other donors' samples.

The chain uses TRBV12-5 and TRBJ2-3; the D is unclear. Trimming pared 7 bases from V and 5 bases from J, leaving 7 bases between. The CDR3 has 11 amino acids. Germline lookup yields CDR1 LGHNT and CDR2 FRNRAP. CDR3 DNA sequence: TGTGCTAGTGCGTTACAAGATACGCAGTATTTT. It codes for CASALQDTQYF.

The CDR3 spells CASSGTPGGYNEKLFF. CDR3 in DNA: TGCGCCAGCAGCGGGACCCCAGGGGGTTATAATGAAAAACTGTTTTTT. This chain uses TRBV5-1 with TRBJ1-4; 7 bases match TRBD1. CDR3 length equals 16 residues. The trim removed 4 bases at V and 4 bases at J, leaving 10 bases unmatched. Germline CDR1 reads SGHRS; CDR2 reads YFSETQ. Full variable domain (outside the CDR3, taken from reference TRBV5-1 and TRBJ1-4): KAGVTQTPRYLIKTRGQQVTLSCSPISGHRSVSWYQQTPGQGLQFLFEYFSETQRNKGNFPGRFSGRQFSNSRSEMNVSTLELGDSALYLCASSGTPGGYNEKLFFGSGTQLSVL.

The gene calls are TRBV4-1 and TRBJ2-1; D is undetermined. The germline gives CDR1 MGHRA, CDR2 YSYEKL. Trimming took 4 bases from V and 0 from J, leaving 10 bases between them. This CDR3 is 15 amino acids long. For the CDR3, the DNA is TGCGCCAGCAGCCTGACGCTGAGCTCCTACAATGAGCAGTTCTTC. Its translation: CASSLTLSSYNEQFF.

The genes are TRBV4-2 and TRBJ2-7; 9 bases line up with TRBD2. The CDR3 totals 15 residues. Germline V lookup: CDR1 LGHNA, CDR2 YNFKEQ. J lost 3 bases, V lost 6 bases, and 9 bases had no gene match. The CDR3 DNA sequence: TGTGCCAGCAGTTCGGAGGCTAGCGGGATCTACGAGCAGTACTTC. As protein: CASSSEASGIYEQYF.

V is TRBV7-6 and J is TRBJ1-3; D gene uncertain. The CDR3 has 15 amino acids. Germline CDR1 and CDR2: SGHVS and FNYEAQ. V was trimmed by 3 bases and J by 0 bases, leaving 9 bases between them. The CDR3 sequence: CASSFGPDSGNTIYF. CDR3 nucleotide sequence: TGTGCCAGCAGCTTCGGACCGGACTCTGGAAACACCATATATTTT.

This clone came up many times. This chain links TRBV7-2 with TRBJ2-1, with no clear D. The CDR3 loop spans 13 amino acids. V dropped 5 bases and J dropped 5 bases, with 10 bases sitting between them. Per the germline V gene, CDR1 is SGHTA and CDR2 is FQGNSA. The CDR3 DNA reads TGTGCCAGCAGCCCTGGTCGGGACAATGAGCAGTTCTTC. Translation gives CASSPGRDNEQFF.

This clone is a singleton in its sample. The rearrangement uses TRBV5-1 and TRBJ1-4; D is unclear. V shed 2 bases and J shed 5 bases, with 13 bases lying between them. CDR3 length: 15 residues. Germline V gene lookup returns CDR1 SGHRS and CDR2 YFSETQ. This chain's CDR3 is CASSFQDGVNEKLFF. The CDR3 bases are TGCGCCAGCAGCTTTCAAGACGGTGTAAATGAAAAACTGTTTTTT.

The sample holds one count of this clone. The chain links TRBV18 to TRBJ1-1; the D is unclear. The CDR3 contains 13 residues. CDR1 KGHSH and CDR2 LQKENI come from the germline V gene. V shed 2 bases and J shed 3 bases, with 7 bases lying between them. DNA for the CDR3: TGTGCCAGCTCACCATCGGAGGACACTGAAGCTTTCTTT. It is translated as CASSPSEDTEAFF.

On this clone itself: Additional DNA sequences in this sample encode the identical CDR3. The chain joins TRBV19 to TRBJ1-1; TRBD1 matches at 7 bases. Germline V gene lookup returns CDR1 LNHDA and CDR2 SQIVND (reference sequence). CDR3 length: 13 amino acids. V was clipped by 4 bases and J by 4 bases; unmatched bases: 3. The DNA of the CDR3 is TGTGCCAGTAGTACTCAGGGGGGCACTGAAGCTTTCTTT. Residues: CASSTQGGTEAFF.

This clone was detected only once. V usage is TRBV7-8 and J usage is TRBJ2-5; TRBD2 aligns across 8 bases. This CDR3 contains 15 residues. With 0 bases clipped from V and 1 base from J, the junction kept 1 base outside the gene matches. The V gene's germline CDR1 is SGHVS and CDR2 FQNEAQ. The DNA for the CDR3 is TGTGCCAGCAGCTTAGCGGGGACTAGCCAAGAGACCCAGTACTTC. Translating gives CASSLAGTSQETQYF.

This sequence joins TRBV5-4 and TRBJ2-7; the D gene is possibly TRBD1 (7 bases). The CDR3 is made up of 16 amino acids. The germline gives CDR1 SGHNT, CDR2 YYREEE (reference sequence). The germline V and J ends were trimmed by 3 bases and 4 bases, with 20 bases remaining between them. This chain's CDR3 is CASSSQGGRRSYEQYF. CDR3 in DNA: TGTGCCAGCAGCTCCCAGGGGGGCCGCAGAAGTTACGAGCAGTACTTC.

This clone has only one observation. This rearrangement joins TRBV30 to TRBJ2-3; 12 nucleotides line up with TRBD2. After removal of 1 base from V and 5 bases from J, the junction contained 4 bases not matched to a gene. The CDR3 extends over 15 amino acids. CDR1 GTSNPN and CDR2 SVGIG come from the germline V gene (reference sequence). The CDR3 sequence is CAWSDPGLAGDTQYF. For the CDR3, the DNA is TGTGCCTGGAGTGACCCGGGACTAGCGGGAGATACGCAGTATTTT.

Regarding this clone: This sample also contains other DNA sequences that code for the same CDR3. V usage is TRBV9 and J usage is TRBJ2-1; tentatively, D is TRBD2 (5 bases). From germline, CDR1 is SGDLS and CDR2 YYNGEE. Trimming took 4 bases from V and 4 from J, leaving 9 bases between them. This CDR3 spans 13 amino acids. CDR3 in amino acids: CASSPDSYNEQFF. CDR3 in DNA: TGTGCCAGCAGCCCGGACTCTTACAATGAGCAGTTCTTC.

A word on this clone: Other nucleotide sequences in the sample specify the same CDR3. V is TRBV18 and J is TRBJ2-5; D might be TRBD1 or TRBD2, each matching 5 bases. With 0 bases removed from V and 4 bases from J, the gap between germline ends came to 9 bases. From germline, CDR1 is KGHSH and CDR2 LQKENI. CDR3 size: 14 residues. The CDR3 region has the DNA TGTGCCAGCTCACCACCGGGTGGGGGAGAGACCCAGTACTTC. It translates to CASSPPGGGETQYF.

This chain joins TRBV5-1 and TRBJ2-3, with D possibly being TRBD2 (6 bases). The V and J ends lost 4 bases and 4 bases respectively, with 16 bases between them. CDR3 size: 15 residues. Germline-derived CDR1 and CDR2 are SGHRS and YFSETQ. CDR3 sequence: CASSGLAASPDTQYF. The CDR3 DNA reads TGCGCCAGCAGCGGGTTAGCGGCCTCTCCAGATACGCAGTATTTT.

This rearrangement joins TRBV5-1 to TRBJ1-2, with TRBD1 identical over 9 bases. Germline V gene lookup returns CDR1 SGHRS and CDR2 YFSETQ. The CDR3 is 14 amino acids. J gave up 12 bases and V 0 bases, and 9 bases lay outside the gene matches. DNA of the CDR3: TGCGCCAGCAGCTTGGTCCCGCCGGGGACAGGGAACACCTTC. Residues: CASSLVPPGTGNTF.

V is TRBV6-6 and J is TRBJ2-7, with TRBD1 identical over 7 bases. V gave up 0 bases and J gave up 2 bases; unmatched junction bases: 4. From germline, CDR1 is MNHNY and CDR2 SVGAGI (reference sequence). The CDR3 covers 15 residues. CDR3 region: CASSYSPGQPYEQYF. In DNA, the CDR3 is TGTGCCAGCAGTTACTCTCCGGGACAGCCCTACGAGCAGTACTTC.

The chain couples TRBV9 to TRBJ2-1; unclear D gene. CDR1 and CDR2 (germline): SGDLS, YYNGEE. The CDR3 covers 15 residues. V gave up 4 bases and J gave up 6 bases, with 17 bases separating them. CDR3 amino acids: CASSSTALAANEQFF. The CDR3 DNA sequence: TGTGCCAGCAGCAGTACCGCCTTGGCGGCCAATGAGCAGTTCTTC.

V is TRBV5-1 and J is TRBJ2-2; D is tentatively TRBD1 or TRBD2 (5 bases each). V lost 0 bases and J lost 4, with 16 bases in between. The CDR3 totals 17 residues. Germline V gene sequence: CDR1 SGHRS, CDR2 YFSETQ. In DNA, the CDR3 is TGCGCCAGCAGCTTGGCCGGGGCTCCTGGCGGCACCGGGGAGCTGTTTTTT. Translated: CASSLAGAPGGTGELFF.

Only one count was recorded for this clone. The J gene is TRBJ2-7, the V gene TRBV5-6; D may be TRBD1 (5 bases). The V end lost 0 bases, the J end lost 2 bases, and 12 bases lay between the germline ends. The CDR3 covers 15 residues. CDR1 is SGHDT, CDR2 YYEEEE, per germline. In DNA, the CDR3 is TGTGCCAGCAGCTTGGAATCAGGGTTCACCTACGAGCAGTACTTC. Protein sequence: CASSLESGFTYEQYF.

A few counts support this clone. The chain employs TRBV4-1 and TRBJ2-5, with D possibly called TRBD1 or TRBD2 (5 bases each). CDR1 is MGHRA and CDR2 is YSYEKL in the germline V gene. Trimming took off 1 base at V and 0 bases at J, with 9 bases between the two ends. This CDR3 comprises 15 residues. In DNA form, the CDR3 reads TGCGCCAGCAGCCAAGTTGAGGGGTACCAAGAGACCCAGTACTTC. This codes for CASSQVEGYQETQYF.

This clone was counted once. The chain recombines TRBV6-6 with TRBJ1-5; the D is unclear. The CDR3 runs 14 residues. The V gene's germline CDR1 is MNHNY and CDR2 SVGAGI (reference sequence). Deletions cut 1 base from V and 5 bases from J, with 9 bases between. The CDR3 is CASSYFPGYQPQHF. CDR3 nucleotides: TGTGCCAGCAGTTACTTCCCAGGCTATCAGCCCCAGCATTTT.

The genes are TRBV27 and TRBJ1-2; D is undetermined. The CDR3 extends over 15 amino acids. The germline V gene encodes CDR1 MNHEY and CDR2 SMNVEV (reference sequence). The V end was cut by 3 bases, the J end by 0 bases, with 11 bases between. The CDR3 bases are TGTGCCAGCAGTTTGGTGCAACCCTCTAACTATGGCTACACCTTC. The encoded protein is CASSLVQPSNYGYTF.

The genes are TRBV10-3 and TRBJ1-2; 11 bases are shared with TRBD1. Trimming removed 2 bases from V and 8 bases from J; junction bases left unmatched: 10. This CDR3 spans 16 amino acids. Per germline, CDR1 ENHRY and CDR2 SYGVKD. The CDR3 loop is CAISERGQGELGGYTF. For the CDR3, the DNA is TGTGCCATCAGTGAGAGGGGACAGGGGGAATTGGGCGGCTACACCTTC.

V gene TRBV4-1 combines with J gene TRBJ2-1; 11 nucleotides match TRBD2. CDR3 length equals 15 residues. Trimming took 3 bases from V and 6 from J; bases not matched to a gene: 4. CDR1 is MGHRA and CDR2 is YSYEKL in the germline V gene. The CDR3 bases are TGCGCCAGCAGCCACCCACTAGCGGGGGCCAATGAGCAGTTCTTC. It is translated as CASSHPLAGANEQFF.

This clone appeared a single time. This chain joins TRBV11-2 and TRBJ1-1, with D tentatively TRBD1 (6 bases). V lost 4 bases, J lost 4 bases, and 19 bases lay in between. The CDR3 consists of 16 residues. CDR1 and CDR2 from the germline V gene are SGHAT and FQNNGV. The CDR3 reads CASSYLGAGAVTEAFF. The DNA for the CDR3 is TGTGCCAGCAGCTACCTTGGGGCAGGGGCAGTCACTGAAGCTTTCTTT.

The chain recombines TRBV7-7 with TRBJ2-5, with a tentative D call TRBD2 (7 bases). CDR3 length: 13 amino acids. CDR1 is SSHAT and CDR2 is FNYEAQ in the germline V gene (reference sequence). The V end was cut by 5 bases, the J end by 5 bases, with 12 bases between. The CDR3, as DNA: TGTGCCAGCAGCGGGGGGGGCCGGGAGACCCAGTACTTC. It encodes CASSGGGRETQYF.

This clone was seen just once. The J gene is TRBJ1-2, the V gene TRBV5-4; D perhaps matches TRBD1 (5 bases). CDR1 is SGHNT, CDR2 YYREEE, per germline (reference sequence). V lost 6 bases and J lost 8, with 26 bases in between. The CDR3 spans 16 residues. CDR3 nucleotides: TGTGCCAGCAACAAGGCGGGACTCAGGTCCATAGGAGGCTACACCTTC. Encoded protein: CASNKAGLRSIGGYTF.

This clone was detected ten times or more. V and J are TRBV18 and TRBJ2-3; 8 nucleotides align to TRBD2. The V and J ends lost 6 bases and 6 bases, in that order; junction bases with no gene match: 11. The V gene's germline CDR1 is KGHSH and CDR2 LQKENI. This CDR3 spans 15 amino acids. CDR3 region: CASSLGAGEDDTQYF. The CDR3 DNA reads TGTGCCAGCTCCCTGGGAGCGGGAGAAGATGATACGCAGTATTTT.

The gene calls are TRBV13 and TRBJ1-6, with 11 bases that match TRBD1. The CDR3 sequence is 17 residues long. Germline assignment: CDR1 PRHDT and CDR2 FYEKMQ (reference sequence). The V and J ends lost 0 bases and 6 bases, in that order; junction bases with no gene match: 4. For the CDR3, the DNA is TGTGCCAGCAGCTTAGGCGAGGGGACAGGGGGTAATTCACCCCTCCACTTT. Translated, it gives CASSLGEGTGGNSPLHF.